The entry below gives a single T cell receptor beta chain sequence along with its context. The antigen is undetermined. Distinct nucleotide sequences in the sample also encode this CDR3. This sample is drawn from a study of T cell responses to AZD1222 COVID-19 vaccine. TCRdb's copy holds only in-frame clones and misses some; the assay was immunoSEQ multiplex PCR. The sample consists of 150,000 to 200,000 clones, around nine tenths of them appearing once. After removal of 2 bases from V and 5 bases from J, the junction contained 2 bases not matched to a gene. The CDR3 has 14 residues. Looked up from germline, CDR1 is SGDLS and CDR2 is YYNGEE. Study findings and constraints: There were vaccine-associated CD4 TCRs across spike, dominant at 160-218 and 743-854. Rises in breadth and depth of Spike-specific TCRs came after two AZD1222 doses. Nearly half of the spike-specific TCRs reportedly recognize variant regions that carry no mutations. Most donors were white British, females outnumbered males, and clonal diversity was possibly underestimated.

The rearrangement joins TRBV9 to TRBJ1-5; 9 nucleotides agree with TRBD1. This receptor was obtained from an adult who received the MenACWY meningococcal vaccine as a control. The sample was peripheral blood, taken 28 days after the second dose of the MenACWY control vaccine. The CDR3: CASSVGTGHQPQHF. CDR3 nucleotide sequence: TGTGCCAGCAGCGTCGGGACAGGGCATCAGCCCCAGCATTTT.